Below, one T cell receptor beta chain is given with its context. These data come from a study of blood T cell repertoires in COVID-19. At the level of the study: The samples span acute and convalescent COVID-19 from the United States, Italy and Spain.

Data came from immunoSEQ multiplex PCR; TCRdb stores just in-frame clones and leaves some out. The sample yields almost 400,000 clones, roughly 90% seen once. Germline V CDR1 and CDR2: MNHEY, SVGAGI. This CDR3 contains 14 residues. The V end lost 0 bases, the J end lost 11 bases, and 11 bases lay between the germline ends. Researchers sorted participants into cohorts using their self-reported clinical history. Input material: PBMCs or T cells enriched from blood (not recorded which). The gene calls are TRBV6-5 and TRBJ1-6; no firm D call. The source is a young woman with acute COVID-19. CDR3 nucleotides: TGTGCCAGCAGTTACTCACGGGATGTGACACCCCTCCACTTT. As protein: CASSYSRDVTPLHF.